The rows below give T cell receptor beta chains drawn from one sample of a study of control samples from healthy donors and cancer patients. Here immunoSEQ multiplex PCR was the method, and the copy in TCRdb shows in-frame clones only, minus some. This table has some 56,000 clones, 90% to 95% appearing once. Sequencing was carried out using blood. The receptor set was obtained from a man aged 25 to 40 in good health. Each CDR3 is given with its conserved first and last residue. The D gene is left open where the match is weak. Clone size, where shown, is once, few, many, or a class for clones that have expanded.

d_call j_call v_call clone_size cdr3_aa cdr3_nt
TRBD2 TRBJ2-1 TRBV19 once CASKGRGLAGRSYNEQFF TGTGCCAGTAAAGGCCGGGGACTAGCGGGCCGCTCCTACAATGAGCAGTTCTTC
TRBD1 TRBJ2-4 TRBV6-6 NA CASSRDRNIQYF TGTGCCAGCAGTCGGGACAGAAACATTCAGTACTTC
NA TRBJ2-7 TRBV18 NA CASSPTAGQGFSYEQYF TGTGCCAGCTCACCCACCGCCGGGCAGGGATTCTCCTACGAGCAGTACTTC
TRBD1 TRBJ1-2 TRBV5-1 NA CASSDRDRGRSDF TGCGCCAGCAGCGACCGCGACAGGGGGCGAAGTGACTTC
NA TRBJ1-1 TRBV14 NA CASSQDSAANTEAFF TGTGCCAGCAGCCAAGACTCGGCAGCGAACACTGAAGCTTTCTTT
TRBD2 TRBJ2-1 TRBV28 NA CASSVTSVRNEQFF TGTGCCAGCAGTGTAACTAGCGTTCGCAATGAGCAGTTCTTC
NA TRBJ2-7 TRBV12-3/TRBV12-4 NA CASSLARSGEQYF TGTGCCAGCAGTTTAGCTAGGAGCGGCGAGCAGTACTTC
TRBD1 TRBJ1-6 TRBV6-6 NA CASSSNPGTGDSPLHF TGTGCCAGCAGTTCCAACCCCGGGACAGGGGATTCACCCCTCCACTTT
NA TRBJ1-1 TRBV19 NA CASSTDGEAFF TGTGCCAGTAGTACCGACGGTGAAGCTTTCTTT
TRBD1 TRBJ2-2 TRBV9 NA CASRAGTGANGELFF TGTGCCAGCAGGGCCGGGACAGGGGCGAACGGGGAGCTGTTTTTT
TRBD2 TRBJ2-7 TRBV6-6 NA CASSYSSGSYEQYF TGTGCCAGCAGTTACTCTAGCGGGAGCTACGAGCAGTACTTC
NA TRBJ1-1 TRBV29-1 NA CSVEGSQNTEAFF TGCAGCGTTGAGGGTAGCCAAAACACTGAAGCTTTCTTT
NA TRBJ1-2 TRBV20-1 NA CSASSLYGYGYTF TGCAGTGCTAGTAGCTTGTATGGTTATGGCTACACCTTC
NA TRBJ1-1 TRBV7-9 NA CASSLELRGRAFF TGTGCCAGCAGCTTAGAGTTACGGGGGCGAGCTTTCTTT
TRBD1 TRBJ2-1 TRBV5-6 NA CASSGGQGTGNEQFF TGTGCCAGCAGCGGGGGACAGGGGACAGGCAATGAGCAGTTCTTC
NA TRBJ2-2 TRBV9 NA CASSVGGEAGELFF TGTGCCAGCAGCGTTGGTGGGGAGGCCGGGGAGCTGTTTTTT
NA TRBJ2-7 TRBV28 NA CASSLRTQEQYF TGTGCCAGCAGTTTAAGGACGCAAGAGCAGTACTTC
TRBD2 TRBJ2-2 TRBV5-4 NA CASSLASGRRTGELFF TGTGCCAGCAGCTTGGCTAGCGGGAGAAGGACCGGGGAGCTGTTTTTT
NA TRBJ1-3 TRBV3-1/TRBV3-2 NA CASSQEWTGNTIYF TGTGCCAGCAGCCAAGAGTGGACTGGAAACACCATATATTTT
NA TRBJ2-1 TRBV5-1 NA CASSPQGLRSSYNEQFF TGCGCCAGCAGCCCGCAGGGTCTAAGGAGCTCCTACAATGAGCAGTTCTTC
TRBD2 TRBJ2-3 TRBV7-3 NA CASSLTHPSGHTDTQYF TGTGCCAGCAGCTTAACTCACCCTAGCGGACACACAGATACGCAGTATTTT
NA TRBJ1-2 TRBV2 NA CASSEGGGYTF TGTGCCAGCAGTGAAGGAGGGGGCTACACCTTC
NA TRBJ2-7 TRBV9 NA CASSVAGSDEQYF TGTGCCAGCAGCGTAGCCGGGAGTGACGAGCAGTACTTC
TRBD1 TRBJ1-6 TRBV6-6 few CASRVGQGDSPLHF TGTGCCAGCAGGGTAGGACAGGGAGATTCACCCCTCCACTTT
NA TRBJ1-5 TRBV12-3/TRBV12-4 NA CASSFGGDQPQHF TGTGCCAGCAGTTTCGGGGGGGACCAGCCCCAGCATTTT
NA TRBJ1-5 TRBV19 NA CASSIGTDNQPQHF TGTGCCAGTAGTATCGGGACGGATAATCAGCCCCAGCATTTT
NA TRBJ1-5 TRBV7-2 NA CASSQGTGTYSNQPQHF TGTGCCAGCAGCCAAGGTACAGGGACATATAGCAATCAGCCCCAGCATTTT
NA TRBJ1-1 TRBV28 NA CASSFRVSSTEAFF TGTGCCAGCAGTTTTAGGGTATCCTCCACTGAAGCTTTCTTT
NA TRBJ2-7 TRBV4-1 few CASSIAPGGHEQYF TGCGCCAGCAGCATTGCCCCGGGGGGCCACGAGCAGTACTTC
TRBD1 TRBJ1-6 TRBV2 NA CASTGGTNSPLHF TGTGCCAGCACAGGGGGGACGAATTCACCCCTCCACTTT
NA TRBJ2-2 TRBV30 NA CASIQGSSTVAGELFF TGTGCCTCGATACAGGGTTCTTCCACAGTGGCCGGGGAGCTGTTTTTT
TRBD1 TRBJ2-1 TRBV7-2 NA CASSLDRGLVNEQFF TGTGCCAGCAGCCTCGACAGGGGTTTGGTGAATGAGCAGTTCTTC
TRBD1 TRBJ2-2 TRBV9 NA CASSWDRGTTGELFF TGTGCCAGCAGCTGGGACAGGGGGACCACCGGGGAGCTGTTTTTT
TRBD2 TRBJ2-7 TRBV6-5 NA CASSPIGEGADEQYF TGTGCCAGCAGTCCCATCGGGGAGGGAGCCGACGAGCAGTACTTC
TRBD2 TRBJ2-1 TRBV11-3 NA CASSLRGGTSGHDKDNEQFF TGTGCCAGCAGCTTACGCGGGGGGACTAGCGGCCACGACAAGGACAATGAGCAGTTCTTC
NA TRBJ2-3 TRBV7-3 NA CASSLERTDTQYF TGTGCCAGCAGCTTAGAGCGCACAGATACGCAGTATTTT
NA TRBJ1-1 TRBV19 NA CASNGVRVGTEAFF TGTGCCAGTAATGGGGTCAGGGTGGGCACTGAAGCTTTCTTT
NA TRBJ1-3 TRBV30 NA CAWSTVSSGNTIYF TGTGCCTGGAGCACAGTCTCCTCTGGAAACACCATATATTTT
NA TRBJ2-5 TRBV9 NA CASSVVGRVQETQYF TGTGCCAGCAGCGTAGTCGGGAGAGTCCAAGAGACCCAGTACTTC
TRBD1 TRBJ1-1 TRBV3-1/TRBV3-2 NA CASSPGQGFEAFF TGTGCCAGCAGCCCAGGACAGGGATTTGAAGCTTTCTTT
TRBD2 TRBJ2-3 TRBV7-8 NA CASSFGLAGADTQYF TGTGCCAGCAGCTTTGGGCTAGCGGGAGCAGATACGCAGTATTTT
TRBD1 TRBJ2-7 TRBV5-4 NA CASSSGQGRYEQYF TGTGCCAGCAGCTCGGGACAGGGGAGATACGAGCAGTACTTC
TRBD2 TRBJ2-1 TRBV6-1 NA CASSASTGTSGSRFDNEQFF TGTGCCAGCAGTGCCTCTACCGGGACTAGCGGGAGTAGGTTCGACAATGAGCAGTTCTTC
NA TRBJ1-1 TRBV5-5 NA CASSAEDNTEAFF TGTGCCAGCAGCGCCGAGGATAACACTGAAGCTTTCTTT
NA TRBJ2-1 TRBV11-1 NA CASSPQRLRSGAEQFF TGTGCCAGCAGCCCACAACGTCTGCGGTCGGGAGCCGAGCAGTTCTTC
NA TRBJ1-3 TRBV19 NA CASSNRMSSGNTIYF TGTGCCAGTAGTAACAGGATGAGCTCTGGAAACACCATATATTTT
NA TRBJ2-6 TRBV27 NA CASSLDGSSGANVLTF TGTGCCAGCAGTTTGGACGGAAGCTCTGGGGCCAACGTCCTGACTTTC
TRBD2 TRBJ2-3 TRBV5-6 once CASSLGGGLLAPDTQYF TGTGCCAGCAGCTTGGGTGGGGGACTACTAGCCCCAGATACGCAGTATTTT
TRBD1 TRBJ2-1 TRBV15 NA CATSQGAVLHTEQFF TGTGCCACCAGTCAGGGGGCCGTGCTTCACACTGAGCAGTTCTTC
NA TRBJ1-1 TRBV27 NA CASSFGARTEAFF TGTGCCAGCAGTTTCGGCGCCAGGACTGAAGCTTTCTTT
NA TRBJ1-2 TRBV7-9 NA CASSPPQGGYTF TGTGCCAGCAGCCCTCCCCAAGGGGGCTACACCTTC